The 14 T cell receptor beta chains presented below share a single source sample, sequenced in a study of cytomegalovirus exposure and HLA in healthy donors. Researchers ran the PCR with 60 Vbeta and 13 Jbeta primers. Clones were read by immunoSEQ multiplex PCR, and TCRdb kept only the in-frame ones, dropping some. The table shows over 150,000 clones, with more than 60% occurring only once. Sequenced material: PBMCs. The receptors originated from a male donor in good health and CMV-seronegative.

The genes are TRBV2 and TRBJ2-3; D is unresolved. Germline lookup yields CDR1 SNHLY and CDR2 FYNNEI. CDR3 size: 12 residues. Trimming shortened V by 7 bases and J by 2 bases, and 7 bases separated the two germline ends. The CDR3 is CASMSVTDTQYF. CDR3 DNA: TGTGCCAGCATGAGTGTCACAGATACGCAGTATTTT.

This chain links TRBV30 with TRBJ1-2, with TRBD1 as a possible D gene (5 bases). This CDR3 has 11 residues. V lost 0 bases and J 8 bases, leaving 7 bases between the germline ends. Per the germline V gene, CDR1 is GTSNPN and CDR2 is SVGIG (reference sequence). The CDR3 DNA sequence: TGTGCCTGGAGTGTTGGGGGGGGCTACACCTTC. Its protein product is CAWSVGGGYTF.

V is TRBV14 and J is TRBJ1-2; 7 bases agree with TRBD1. Germline V gives CDR1 SGHDN, CDR2 FVKESK. This CDR3 comprises 14 residues. V trimming: 1 base; J trimming: 3 bases; junction bases outside the gene matches: 2. In DNA form, the CDR3 reads TGTGCCAGCAGCCAAGGGGACAGATACTATGGCTACACCTTC. Protein product: CASSQGDRYYGYTF.

The chain employs TRBV5-4 and TRBJ1-3; possibly TRBD1 for D (6 bases). The V end was cut by 0 bases, the J end by 4 bases, with 14 bases between. The CDR3 has 16 residues. The germline CDR1 and CDR2 sequences are SGHNT and YYREEE (reference sequence). CDR3 loop: CASSLAGANEGNTIYF. The CDR3 DNA sequence: TGTGCCAGCAGCTTGGCAGGGGCAAACGAAGGAAACACCATATATTTT.

The rearrangement uses TRBV7-9 and TRBJ1-1; D unresolved. V lost 1 base and J 1 base, leaving 7 bases between the germline ends. The germline V gene encodes CDR1 SEHNR and CDR2 FQNEAQ (reference sequence). This CDR3 is 14 amino acids long. The CDR3 DNA reads TGTGCCAGCAGCTTAGATATGAGGAACACTGAAGCTTTCTTT. This sequence encodes CASSLDMRNTEAFF.

V and J are TRBV9 and TRBJ2-7; possible D gene TRBD2, 6 bases. The CDR3 is made up of 14 amino acids. V was trimmed by 0 bases and J by 2 bases, leaving 9 bases between them. CDR1 is SGDLS, CDR2 YYNGEE, per germline. The CDR3 loop is CASSVGGGAYEQYF. The CDR3 DNA reads TGTGCCAGCAGCGTAGGTGGCGGGGCCTACGAGCAGTACTTC.

A note on this clone: At one boundary the junction diverges from the germline segment, which might be a read error. The chain is built from TRBV2 and TRBJ1-6; D ambiguous. There are 13 residues in the CDR3. Germline loops: CDR1 SNHLY, CDR2 FYNNEI. CDR3: CASSEESLNRRCF. Here the CDR3 DNA reads TGTGCCAGCAGTGAAGAGAGCTTGAATCGCAGGTGCTTT.

The chain carries TRBV10-3 and TRBJ2-5; 9 bases match TRBD2. Germline V gene lookup returns CDR1 ENHRY and CDR2 SYGVKD. This CDR3 is 17 amino acids long. The V gene end was trimmed by 0 bases and the J gene end by 5 bases; junction bases not matched to a gene: 10. The CDR3 nucleotides are TGTGCCATCAGTGAGTCGATCCTAGCGGGGAGTGGGGAGACCCAGTACTTC. Translation: CAISESILAGSGETQYF.

This clone was picked up a small number of times. This chain connects TRBV4-1 to TRBJ1-4, with D possibly matching TRBD1 (6 bases). Trimming shortened V by 3 bases and J by 0 bases, and 23 bases separated the two germline ends. The CDR3 sequence is 20 residues long. CDR1 MGHRA and CDR2 YSYEKL come from the germline V gene. The CDR3 region is CASSQPRGPGQSATNEKLFF. The CDR3 DNA reads TGCGCCAGCAGCCAGCCGAGGGGCCCCGGACAGTCTGCAACTAATGAAAAACTGTTTTTT.

The chain joins TRBV6-1 to TRBJ1-4; the D gene is possibly TRBD1 (5 bases). CDR1 MNHNS and CDR2 SASEGT come from the germline V gene. This CDR3 is built from 12 residues. V was trimmed by 6 bases and J by 8 bases, leaving 10 bases between them. Here the CDR3 reads CASRGAWEKLFF. DNA for the CDR3: TGTGCCAGCAGAGGGGCTTGGGAAAAACTGTTTTTT.

V is TRBV7-2 and J is TRBJ1-6; D remains ambiguous. The CDR3 is 12 residues long. The germline V gene encodes CDR1 SGHTA and CDR2 FQGNSA. Trimming took off 6 bases at V and 7 bases at J, with 7 bases between the two ends. CDR3 region: CASSQQNSPLHF. The CDR3 DNA follows: TGTGCCAGCAGTCAACAGAATTCACCCCTCCACTTT.

V is TRBV7-2 and J is TRBJ2-1, with D possibly matching TRBD2 (6 bases). Germline V CDR1 and CDR2: SGHTA, FQGNSA. V was pared by 5 bases and J by 3 bases, with 14 bases between. The CDR3 is 15 residues long. This chain's CDR3 is CASSVAGLIYNEQFF. DNA of the CDR3: TGTGCCAGCAGCGTCGCGGGACTCATCTACAATGAGCAGTTCTTC. Full variable domain (remainder filled in from reference TRBV7-2 and TRBJ2-1): GAGVSQSPSNKVTEKGKDVELRCDPISGHTALYWYRQSLGQGLEFLIYFQGNSAPDKSGLPSDRFSAERTGGSVSTLTIQRTQQEDSAVYLCASSVAGLIYNEQFFGPGTRLTVL.

This clone was counted a few times. The chain joins TRBV9 to TRBJ2-1; 7 bases map to TRBD2. The CDR3 sequence is 15 residues long. V shed 3 bases, J shed 8 bases, and the junction held 11 bases outside the gene matches. CDR1 and CDR2 (germline): SGDLS, YYNGEE. The CDR3 nucleotides are TGTGCCAGCAGCGCCGGCGGACTAGTTGACGATGAGCAGTTCTTC. Its protein is CASSAGGLVDDEQFF.

This clone has only one observation. This chain joins TRBV5-5 and TRBJ2-1, with 10 bases lining up with TRBD1. The CDR3 sequence is 16 residues long. CDR1 SGHKS and CDR2 YYEKEE come from the germline V gene (reference sequence). V lost 4 bases and J lost 7; bases outside the gene matches: 11. CDR3 in DNA: TGTGCCAGCAGCACCACCGGGACAGGGGTATGGAATGAGCAGTTCTTC. Amino acids: CASSTTGTGVWNEQFF.